The next 7 T cell receptor beta chains were all read from a single sample in a study of cytomegalovirus exposure and HLA in healthy donors. Primers included in the PCR were 60 Vbeta and 13 Jbeta primers. Clones were read by immunoSEQ multiplex PCR, and TCRdb kept only the in-frame ones, dropping some. The table records roughly 100,000 clones, over 70% of them present only once. Sequenced: PBMCs. Receptors were obtained from a male donor in good health and CMV-seropositive.

The rearrangement joins TRBV5-1 to TRBJ1-2; D not certain. The CDR3 has 14 residues. CDR1 and CDR2 (germline): SGHRS, YFSETQ. V shed 7 bases and J shed 0 bases, with 13 bases lying between them. The CDR3 DNA reads as TGCGCCAGCGCCCTCGGTTCACCTAACTATGGCTACACCTTC. Protein product: CASALGSPNYGYTF.

The chain combines TRBV25-1 with TRBJ2-2; D may be TRBD2 (6 bases). Germline V lookup: CDR1 MGHDK, CDR2 SYGVNS. The CDR3 has 14 residues. Trimming removed 1 base from V and 6 bases from J, with 9 bases in between. CDR3 in DNA: TGTGCCAGCAGTGAATTGGCTAGCGCCGGGGAGCTGTTTTTT. Translated: CASSELASAGELFF.

The CDR3 region has the DNA TGTGCCAAAAAAAGAACAGGGGGCGGGGATACGCAGTATTTT. It yields the protein CAKKRTGGGDTQYF. The chain is built from TRBV30 and TRBJ2-3; 9 bases fit TRBD1. The CDR3 spans 14 residues. V dropped 8 bases and J dropped 6; count of bases not matched to a gene: 12. Germline V lookup: CDR1 GTSNPN, CDR2 SVGIG (reference sequence).

V gene TRBV30 combines with J gene TRBJ2-2; D is unclear. Trimming removed 0 bases from V and 2 bases from J, with 4 bases in between. This CDR3 region has 13 residues. Germline loops: CDR1 GTSNPN, CDR2 SVGIG (reference sequence). The chain's CDR3 is CAWSVHNTGELFF. The CDR3 DNA is TGTGCCTGGAGTGTACATAACACCGGGGAGCTGTTTTTT. Together with reference TRBV30 and TRBJ2-2, the CDR3 gives the full variable domain: SQTIHQWPATLVQPVGSPLSLECTVEGTSNPNLYWYRQAAGRGLQLLFYSVGIGQISSEVPQNLSASRPQDRQFILSSKKLLLSDSGFYLCAWSVHNTGELFFGEGSRLTVL.

This sequence joins TRBV18 and TRBJ2-5; 8 bases align to TRBD2. With V trimmed by 4 bases and J by 0 bases, 7 bases remained unmatched. CDR3 length: 16 residues. CDR1 and CDR2 (germline): KGHSH, LQKENI. The CDR3 sequence: CASSRLGGRYQETQYF. DNA for the CDR3: TGTGCCAGCTCACGGTTGGGCGGGAGGTACCAAGAGACCCAGTACTTC.

V and J are TRBV18 and TRBJ1-1; D not resolved. The CDR3 contains 12 residues. V lost 2 bases and J 5 bases, leaving 6 bases between the germline ends. In germline, CDR1 is KGHSH, CDR2 LQKENI. This CDR3 is CASSPLKTEAFF. In DNA, the CDR3 is TGTGCCAGCTCACCATTAAAAACTGAAGCTTTCTTT.

The chain joins TRBV6-5 to TRBJ1-5, with D tentatively TRBD1 (5 bases). This CDR3 comprises 13 residues. The germline gives CDR1 MNHEY, CDR2 SVGAGI. V lost 2 bases to trimming and J lost 4 bases, with 6 bases between them. CDR3 sequence reads: CASSYDSNQPQHF. In DNA, the CDR3 is TGTGCCAGCAGTTACGACAGTAATCAGCCCCAGCATTTT.